This T cell receptor beta chain was identified in a study of a mutant IDH1 vaccine in newly diagnosed glioma. The length of the CDR3 is 11 residues. Germline CDR1 is MGHDK and CDR2 is SYGVNS. Trimming removed 3 bases at V and 13 bases at J, with 10 bases between. Time point specified: week 35, safety follow-up. The investigators gave 300 ug of mutant IDH1 20-mer peptide in each vaccine dose, together with topical imiquimod. Details on this clone: Its antigen remains unknown.

Data came from immunoSEQ multiplex PCR; TCRdb stores just in-frame clones and leaves some out. The repertoire consists of over 35,000 clones, with 65% to 90% occurring once and the leading ten covering roughly 5.6%. The gene calls are TRBV25-1 and TRBJ2-1; D possibly corresponds to TRBD2 (6 bases). The source was PBMCs, collected from a glioma patient whose treatment included an IDH1 peptide vaccine. The sequence was collected from a woman aged 50 to 60 with glioma. The CDR3 protein is CASSERREQFF. Written as DNA, the CDR3 is TGTGCCAGCAGTGAGAGGCGGGAACAGTTCTTC.